The sequence of this T cell receptor beta chain was determined in a study of naive and memory T cell subsets. Whole-study findings and limits: RNA-based TCR counts may shift with T cell activation and differentiation.

Points on this clonotype: Its target is not known.

Germline V CDR1 and CDR2: SGHTA, FQGNSA. CDR3 length equals 15 residues. The junction had 8 bases not matched to a gene; V was cut back by 5 bases and J by 11 bases. An equimolar mix of two oligonucleotides served as the beta constant-region primer for TRBC1 and TRBC2. TCRdb redid the calling of the UMI-ligation and nested PCR reads with MiXCR, one entry per CDR3 protein. Counted here are about 85,000 distinct CDR3 sequences, around 13% occurring once; the ten biggest clones make up approximately 0.94%. The TCR comes from a human donor in good health. The V call is TRBV7-2, the J call TRBJ2-1, with 14 bases identical to TRBD2. The sample comprised central memory CD4+ T cells from blood. The CDR3 spells CASSKTSGRAIQQFF. The CDR3 coding sequence is TGTGCCAGCAGCAAGACTAGCGGGAGGGCTATACAGCAGTTCTTC. Complete variable domain (other parts from reference TRBV7-2 and TRBJ2-1): GAGVSQSPSNKVTEKGKDVELRCDPISGHTALYWYRQSLGQGLEFLIYFQGNSAPDKSGLPSDRFSAERTGGSVSTLTIQRTQQEDSAVYLCASSKTSGRAIQQFFGPGTRLTVL.